This T cell receptor (beta chain) was profiled in a study of blood T cells in healthy people across ages. CDR1 is DFQATT, CDR2 SNEGSKA, per germline (reference sequence). The CDR3 sequence is 15 residues long. Trimming at V came to 2 bases and at J to 4 bases, leaving 7 bases not matched to a gene. No fewer than 5.5 micrograms of total RNA were isolated from every sample. Note on this clonotype: Its antigen is currently unknown.

The second PCR ran about 6 to 12 cycles with a sample-barcoded 5' primer and J-beta primers. Every individual sample yielded 2.5 million or more paired-end reads (each containing CDR3). Using its own MiXCR run on the 5' RACE reads, TCRdb lists one record per CDR3 protein. Of some 1.1 million distinct CDR3 sequences in the sample, around two fifths were seen once. Study-wide results and limits: In the absence of known donor CMV status, changes in expanded clonotypes were possibly confounded.

What was sequenced was blood. The rearrangement uses TRBV20-1 and TRBJ2-2; 7 nucleotides align to TRBD1. This receptor was obtained from a man younger than 35 in good health. As DNA, the CDR3 is TGCAGTGCTAGACCGGGACAGCGGAGCACCGGGGAGCTGTTTTTT. This encodes CSARPGQRSTGELFF.